There are many counts of the clone carrying this T cell receptor beta chain. Physicians reached a diagnosis by relying on clinical symptoms, serum thyroxine, TRAb, thyroid ultrasound and orbital computed tomography. RNA transcripts yielded amplified TCR beta CDR3 regions. Second-round multiplex PCR came after first-round RT-PCR with HTBI primers. TCRdb analysed the multiplex PCR reads with MiXCR anew, one entry per CDR3 protein. The repertoire includes about 390,000 distinct CDR3 sequences, 15% of them detected once, and about 7% sits in the top ten. This record belongs to a study of Graves' ophthalmopathy and Graves' hyperthyroidism. Germline values: CDR1 SGHTA, CDR2 FQGTGA. V gave up 5 bases and J gave up 3 bases; unmatched junction bases: 7. The CDR3 runs to 16 residues.

This clonotype was sampled from a woman between 18 and 29 years old with stable Graves' hyperthyroidism. The source material was peripheral blood. The gene calls are TRBV7-3 and TRBJ2-5, with 12 bases fitting TRBD2. Written as DNA, the CDR3 is TGTGCCAGCAGCCTAAGGAGGACTAGCGGGGAAGAGACCCAGTACTTC. Translating gives CASSLRRTSGEETQYF.